This record covers a single TCR beta chain. Its cognate antigen is unknown. The data were obtained in a study of shared clonotypes between healthy human individuals. From germline, CDR1 is KGHSH and CDR2 LQKENI. V lost 6 bases and J 1 base, leaving 20 bases between the germline ends. The CDR3 runs 17 residues. General study results and limits: In general, naive subsets displayed greater estimated richness than memory subsets did.

Assay used: immunoSEQ multiplex PCR; TCRdb lists only in-frame clones, some missing. Here the sample spans about 1 million clones, approximately 80% being singletons. The source material was memory CD4+ T cells from PBMCs. Subset specified: CD45RA-negative fraction. The sequence was obtained from a man between 18 and 35 years old in good health. Some clones in this sample may be carry-over from other donors' samples. The V call is TRBV18, the J call TRBJ2-3, with a possible D match to TRBD2 (6 bases). The CDR3, as DNA: TGTGCCAGCTCTCTCGGAGGGAGCAATACAGGCACAGATACGCAGTATTTT. Protein product: CASSLGGSNTGTDTQYF.